This T cell receptor beta chain originates from a study of CXCR3-negative and CXCR3-positive naive CD8 T cells. Germline V gene lookup returns CDR1 DFQATT and CDR2 SNEGSKA (reference sequence). This CDR3 contains 16 residues. Remarks on this clonotype: No antigen is known for it.

5' RACE with UMI labels generated the TRB cDNA libraries. Following a re-call of the 5' RACE reads, TCRdb has one entry per CDR3 protein and lacks DNA. The repertoire table contains 84,000 or so distinct CDR3 sequences. General study findings and limits: Cryopreserved cells partially lost CXCR3 expression, and fresh PBMCs were used in most assays. Naive cells that were CXCR3-positive had more hydrophobic TRB CDR3s (compared with CXCR3-negative naive cells).

The TCR sequence derives from a human donor in good health. Some clones in this sample may be carry-over from other donors' samples. Source material: naive CXCR3+ CD8+ T cells from blood. Subset specified: CD45RO-CCR7+CD27+CD95- naive CD8+ T cells expressing CXCR3 (TNR3+). The chain has TRBV20-1 and TRBJ2-5. Here the CDR3 reads CSASSRVSESQETQYF.